This entry is about one T cell receptor beta chain. No cognate antigen has been identified for it. Base qualities are not provided; no much larger clone lies one nucleotide away. The 39 donors, aged about 6 to 95 years, were systemically healthy Caucasian individuals from Russia. Roughly 9 milliliters of peripheral blood were drawn from each donor into EDTA-treated Vacutainer tubes. Ficoll-Paque density-gradient centrifugation was used to isolate PBMCs, with at least 7 million per sample. Trizol reagent was used to extract total RNA from PBMCs, with at least 5 micrograms per sample. Naive CD45RAhigh/CD27high T cell percentages were measured by flow cytometry on a PBMC aliquot from every donor. This sample stems from a study of blood T cells in healthy people across ages (dated by TCRdb to the mid-2010s). Notes on the research overall: In model experiments, template switching captured roughly one uniquely barcoded TCR beta cDNA molecule for every two T cells. To track age-related changes in TCR beta repertoire diversity, the study relied on deep sequencing normalized with unique cDNA molecular identifiers. The donors were split into four age groups: young (average approximately 16 years), middle-aged (roughly 42), aged (around 67) and long-lived (approximately 80). To avoid experimental bias, donors of different ages were spread randomly across the sequencing lanes. For two donors (one aged 18 to 30 and one aged 80 or older), the study analyzed two additional independent replicas of 1 million unique cDNA reads from the same blood draw.

Broader findings and caveats from the paper: A strong correlation was found between observed TCR beta diversity and the percentage of naive T cells measured by flow cytometry. As age increased, observed TCR beta diversity per million T cells dropped in a roughly linear way, and a significant reduction was already evident by age around 41. Donor CMV infection status was unknown, potentially confounding age-related changes in expanded clonotypes. Compared with the aged group, the long-lived group had more naive CD4+ T cells, fewer expanded clones and increased TCR diversity, a pattern suggesting age selection. Bulk unsorted PBMC profiling prevented conclusive comparison of naive and antigen-experienced compartments. Estimates of total diversity based on one million sequenced T cells were considered lower bounds and underestimates.

The germline V gene sets CDR1 to SNHLY and CDR2 to FYNNEI. V is cut by 5 bases and J by 6 bases, and the space between the germline ends is 13 bases. The CDR3 has 13 amino acids, counting the end cysteine and phenylalanine. Kept here is only the CDR3 DNA, which spans 39 bases and is read in frame from base 1. The protocol used for the library was 5' RACE. TCRdb records Illumina HiSeq 2500 as the sequencer. A second PCR of about 7 to 12 cycles was run with a J-beta primer mix and a sample-barcoded 5' primer. Each TCR beta cDNA molecule received a unique molecular identifier from a template-switch 5' adaptor carrying 12 random nucleotides. Each sample yielded at least 2.5 million CDR3-containing paired-end reads. First-strand cDNA was synthesized from all RNA with the Mint cDNA synthesis kit, primed by a TRBC-specific oligonucleotide. Following uracil-DNA glycosylase treatment, a first 18-cycle PCR with universal primers M1SS and BC2_uni_R was performed on all cDNA. For the original study's pipeline: Normalization of each sample was performed by random selection of 1 million high-quality reads, each carrying a distinct molecular identifier. Reads sharing molecular identifiers were discarded rather than binned into consensus sequences. MiTCR, with a Q25 quality threshold and the strictest error-elimination algorithm, was used for CDR3 identification, clonotype clustering and error correction. A nonparametric unseen species model using Euler transformation provided a lower-bound estimate of total TCR beta diversity. Using fastp trimming at Q25 and MiXCR clonotype assembly, TCRdb reanalyzed the public sequencing data and kept in-frame beta chains. Each entry merges the rows of one CDR3 protein and shows their most common DNA and genes. TCRdb assigned the V and J calls; the authors' analysis was not used. Across this sample there are roughly 800,000 distinct CDR3 sequences, with 40% to 65% seen only once. The top ten clones comprise roughly two fifths of the sample.

The TCR was taken from a man aged 80 or over in good health. The chain is made from TRBV2 and TRBJ1-2; too little of a D gene remains to name it. Sequenced material: blood. The CDR3 corresponds to CASSRTAGNGYTF. The DNA sequence is TGTGCCAGCAGTCGGACGGCCGGGAATGGCTACACCTTC.